A selection of T cell receptor beta chains follows, all from one sample in a study of spatial heterogeneity in lung cancer. TCRdb redid the calling of the 5' RACE reads with MiXCR, one entry per CDR3 protein. The sample carries about 10,000 distinct CDR3 sequences, roughly 13% recorded once. Specimen: lung tumor tissue, collected at surgery. The receptor set was obtained from a male donor with early-stage non-small cell lung cancer. CDR3s include the opening cysteine and the closing phenylalanine or tryptophan. D genes are given only for firm matches. The size field is filled for only some rows; it gives once, few, many or a size class.

v_gene	abundance	d_gene	j_gene	CDR3nt	CDR3aa
TRBV27	.	TRBD1	TRBJ2-2	TGTGCCAGCAGTTTCGGCAGGGGGCTCGACACCGGGGAGCTGTTTTTT	CASSFGRGLDTGELFF
TRBV28	.	.	TRBJ2-6	TGTGCCAGCAGTCCCCACTCTGGGGCCAACGTCCTGACTTTC	CASSPHSGANVLTF
TRBV5-1	few	.	TRBJ2-2	TGCGCCAGCAGCTTCCTGAGGGGCGGCACCGGGGAGCTGTTTTTT	CASSFLRGGTGELFF
TRBV6-6	.	.	TRBJ2-5	TGTGCCAGCAGTTACCAAACAGTGGGGGAGACCCAGTACTTC	CASSYQTVGETQYF
TRBV5-1	many	.	TRBJ1-1	TGCGCCAGCAGCTTGGTGGGTACCACTGAAGCTTTCTTT	CASSLVGTTEAFF
TRBV4-1	.	TRBD1	TRBJ1-6	TGCGCCAGCAGCTCGCCCTCCGGGACAGGATATAATTCACCCCTCCACTTT	CASSSPSGTGYNSPLHF
TRBV7-2	few	.	TRBJ2-3	TGTGCCAGCAGCTTACAAGCGACTAGCACAGATACGCAGTATTTT	CASSLQATSTDTQYF
TRBV2	.	TRBD1	TRBJ2-7	TGTGCCAGCAGTACTACAGGGGTAGGGCAGTACTTC	CASSTTGVGQYF
TRBV6-6	.	TRBD1	TRBJ1-2	TGTGCCAGCAGTCCCCGGGACAGCATTAACTATGGCTACACCTTC	CASSPRDSINYGYTF
TRBV29-1	many	.	TRBJ1-1	TGCAGCGTTGGGACCGCCTTACCTGAAGCTTTCTTT	CSVGTALPEAFF
TRBV13	many	TRBD1	TRBJ2-6	TGTGCCAGCAGCCCCGGACAGGGGACGGGGGCCAACGTCCTGACTTTC	CASSPGQGTGANVLTF
TRBV27	many	.	TRBJ2-3	TGTGCCAGCAGTTTATCGGGGGGCGGGGCGGGCCCGCAGTATTTT	CASSLSGGGAGPQYF
TRBV5-1	many	TRBD1	TRBJ2-5	TGCGCCAGCACTTCGACAGGGGCTTTGGGTGAGACCCAGTACTTC	CASTSTGALGETQYF
TRBV5-4	.	TRBD1	TRBJ1-1	TGTGCCAGCAGCTTGGTCGGGACAGGGCTCATGAACACTGAAGCTTTCTTT	CASSLVGTGLMNTEAFF
TRBV4-3	.	.	TRBJ1-1	TGCGCCAGCAGCCAAGATGTACGACACACTGAAGCTTTCTTT	CASSQDVRHTEAFF
TRBV5-1	.	.	TRBJ2-5	TGCGCCAGCAGCTCCGCGGTGCAAGAGACCCAGTACTTC	CASSSAVQETQYF
TRBV13	large	.	TRBJ2-3	TGTGCCAGCAGCTTAGGCGGGGGCTCTTCGGATACGCAGTATTTT	CASSLGGGSSDTQYF
TRBV29-1	many	TRBD1	TRBJ1-1	TGCAGCGTGTTCGCGGGACAGAAGAACACTGAAGCTTTCTTT	CSVFAGQKNTEAFF
TRBV7-2	.	.	TRBJ2-3	TGTGCCAGCAGCTTAGGGGGCCAGAGGGTAGATACGCAGTATTTT	CASSLGGQRVDTQYF
TRBV6-2/TRBV6-3	.	.	TRBJ2-2	TGTGCCAGCAGAGAGTCGGGGGTTGGGGAGCTGTTTTTT	CASRESGVGELFF
TRBV28	few	TRBD1	TRBJ1-4	TGTGCCAGCAGTTTAACTGGACAGGGTTCTGAAAAACTGTTTTTT	CASSLTGQGSEKLFF
TRBV4-3	few	TRBD2	TRBJ2-3	TGCGCCAGCAGCCAAGATTCCCGCGGGGGTGCAGATACGCAGTATTTT	CASSQDSRGGADTQYF
TRBV4-2	many	.	TRBJ2-5	TGTGCCAGCTCAGGCCCGGGGGAGACCCAGTACTTC	CASSGPGETQYF
TRBV7-2	.	.	TRBJ2-3	TGTGCCAGCAGCTTAGCGATTGGTGATACGCAGTATTTT	CASSLAIGDTQYF
TRBV5-6	.	.	TRBJ2-5	TGTGCCAGCTCCTTGATCTCCCAAGAGACCCAGTACTTC	CASSLISQETQYF
TRBV21-1	.	.	TRBJ1-6	TGTGCCAGCAGCAAGGGGCAGGGGGCGCAGAATTCACCCCTCCACTTT	CASSKGQGAQNSPLHF
TRBV4-3	.	.	TRBJ1-5	TGCGCCAGCAGCCAAGACTTCAATCAGCCCCAGCATTTT	CASSQDFNQPQHF
TRBV4-1	few	.	TRBJ1-2	TGCGCCAGCAGCCAAGTAAGCAGGGAGAGTTTTGGCTACACCTTC	CASSQVSRESFGYTF
TRBV7-7	many	TRBD1	TRBJ2-3	TGTGCCAGCAGCTCCCAGGGGGCTAAGACAGATACGCAGTATTTT	CASSSQGAKTDTQYF
TRBV4-3	few	TRBD1	TRBJ2-3	TGCGCCAGCAGCCAAGAGATGGGACAGGGAATAGATACGCAGTATTTT	CASSQEMGQGIDTQYF
TRBV7-2	few	TRBD1	TRBJ1-1	TGTGCCAGCAGCTTGGACAGGTCCCGCACTGAAGCTTTCTTT	CASSLDRSRTEAFF